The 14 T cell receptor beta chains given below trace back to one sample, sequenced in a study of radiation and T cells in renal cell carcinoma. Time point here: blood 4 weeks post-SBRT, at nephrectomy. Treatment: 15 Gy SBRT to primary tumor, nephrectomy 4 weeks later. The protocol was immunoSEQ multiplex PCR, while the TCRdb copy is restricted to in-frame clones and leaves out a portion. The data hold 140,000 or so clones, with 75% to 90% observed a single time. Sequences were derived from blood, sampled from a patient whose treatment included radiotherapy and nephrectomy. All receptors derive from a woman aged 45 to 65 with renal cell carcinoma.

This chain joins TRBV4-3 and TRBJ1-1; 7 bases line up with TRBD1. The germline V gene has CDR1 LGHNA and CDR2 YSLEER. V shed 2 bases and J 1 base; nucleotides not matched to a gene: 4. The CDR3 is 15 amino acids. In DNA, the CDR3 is TGCGCCAGCAGCCAAATACAGGGGCCGAACACTGAAGCTTTCTTT. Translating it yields CASSQIQGPNTEAFF.

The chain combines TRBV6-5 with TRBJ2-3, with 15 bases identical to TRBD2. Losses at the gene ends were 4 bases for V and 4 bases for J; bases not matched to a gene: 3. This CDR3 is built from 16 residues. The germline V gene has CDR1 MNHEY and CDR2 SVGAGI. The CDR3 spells CASSWTSGGASDTQYF. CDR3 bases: TGTGCCAGCAGTTGGACTAGCGGGGGGGCGTCAGATACGCAGTATTTT.

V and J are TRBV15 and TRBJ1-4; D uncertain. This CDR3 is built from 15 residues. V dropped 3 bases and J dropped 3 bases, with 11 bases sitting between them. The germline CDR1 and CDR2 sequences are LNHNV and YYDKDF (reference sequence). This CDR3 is CATSRTWIANEKLFF. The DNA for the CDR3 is TGTGCCACCAGCAGGACCTGGATTGCTAATGAAAAACTGTTTTTT.

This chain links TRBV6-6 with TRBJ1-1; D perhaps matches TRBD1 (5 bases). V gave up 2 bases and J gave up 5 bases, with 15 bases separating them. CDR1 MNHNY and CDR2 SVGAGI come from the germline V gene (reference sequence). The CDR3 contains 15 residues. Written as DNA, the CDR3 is TGTGCCAGCAGTTACGGTTCTGGGGGGAGGACTGAAGCTTTCTTT. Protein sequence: CASSYGSGGRTEAFF.

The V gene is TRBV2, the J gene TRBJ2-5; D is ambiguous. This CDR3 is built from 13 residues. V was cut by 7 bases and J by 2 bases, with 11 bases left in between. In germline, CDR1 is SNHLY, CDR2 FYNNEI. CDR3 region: CASTALLQETQYF. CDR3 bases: TGTGCCAGCACCGCGCTTTTACAAGAGACCCAGTACTTC.

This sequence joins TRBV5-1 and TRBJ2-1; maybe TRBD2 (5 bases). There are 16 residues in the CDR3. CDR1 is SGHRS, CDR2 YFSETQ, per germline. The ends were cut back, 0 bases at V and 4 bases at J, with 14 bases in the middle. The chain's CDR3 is CASSLAGYTRYNEQFF. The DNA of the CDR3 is TGCGCCAGCAGCTTGGCGGGATACACGCGATACAATGAGCAGTTCTTC. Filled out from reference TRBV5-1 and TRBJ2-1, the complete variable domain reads KAGVTQTPRYLIKTRGQQVTLSCSPISGHRSVSWYQQTPGQGLQFLFEYFSETQRNKGNFPGRFSGRQFSNSRSEMNVSTLELGDSALYLCASSLAGYTRYNEQFFGPGTRLTVL.

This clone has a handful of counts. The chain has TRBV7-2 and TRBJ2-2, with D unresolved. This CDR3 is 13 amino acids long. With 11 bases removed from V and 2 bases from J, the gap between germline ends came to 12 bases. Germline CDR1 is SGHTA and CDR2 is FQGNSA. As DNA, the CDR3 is TGTGCCTCATCTAGGATAAACACCGGGGAGCTGTTTTTT. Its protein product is CASSRINTGELFF.

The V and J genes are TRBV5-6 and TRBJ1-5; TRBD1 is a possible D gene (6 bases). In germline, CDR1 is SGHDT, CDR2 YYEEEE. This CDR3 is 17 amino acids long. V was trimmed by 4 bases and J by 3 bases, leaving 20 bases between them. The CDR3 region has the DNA TGTGCCAGCAGCAGAATTTTGGACAGAGAGATCAATCAGCCCCAGCATTTT. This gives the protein CASSRILDREINQPQHF. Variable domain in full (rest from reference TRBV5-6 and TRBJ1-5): DAGVTQSPTHLIKTRGQQVTLRCSPKSGHDTVSWYQQALGQGPQFIFQYYEEEERQRGNFPDRFSGHQFPNYSSELNVNALLLGDSALYLCASSRILDREINQPQHFGDGTRLSIL.

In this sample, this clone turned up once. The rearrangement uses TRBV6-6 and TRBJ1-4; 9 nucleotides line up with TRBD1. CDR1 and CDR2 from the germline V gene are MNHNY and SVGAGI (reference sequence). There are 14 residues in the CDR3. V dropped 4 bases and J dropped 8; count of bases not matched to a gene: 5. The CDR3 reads CASSWGQGDEKLFF. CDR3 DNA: TGTGCCAGCAGTTGGGGACAGGGAGACGAAAAACTGTTTTTT.

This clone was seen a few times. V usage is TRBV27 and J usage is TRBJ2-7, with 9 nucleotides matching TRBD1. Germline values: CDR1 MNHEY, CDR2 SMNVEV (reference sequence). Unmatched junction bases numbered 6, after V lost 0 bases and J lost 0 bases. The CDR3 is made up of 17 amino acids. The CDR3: CASSLSRGQGLSYEQYF. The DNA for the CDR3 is TGTGCCAGCAGTTTATCGCGGGGACAGGGCCTCTCCTACGAGCAGTACTTC.

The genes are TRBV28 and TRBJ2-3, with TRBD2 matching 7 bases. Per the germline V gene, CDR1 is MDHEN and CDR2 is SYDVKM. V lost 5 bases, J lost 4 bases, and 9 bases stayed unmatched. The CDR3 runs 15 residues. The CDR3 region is CASSPLGLAADTQYF. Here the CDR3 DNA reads TGTGCCAGCAGTCCTCTAGGGCTAGCGGCAGATACGCAGTATTTT.

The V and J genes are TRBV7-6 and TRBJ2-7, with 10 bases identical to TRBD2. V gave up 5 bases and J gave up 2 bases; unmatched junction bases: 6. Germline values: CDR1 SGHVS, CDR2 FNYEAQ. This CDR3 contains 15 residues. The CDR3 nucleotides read TGTGCCAGCAGCGATGGACTAGCGGATACCTACGAGCAGTACTTC. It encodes CASSDGLADTYEQYF.

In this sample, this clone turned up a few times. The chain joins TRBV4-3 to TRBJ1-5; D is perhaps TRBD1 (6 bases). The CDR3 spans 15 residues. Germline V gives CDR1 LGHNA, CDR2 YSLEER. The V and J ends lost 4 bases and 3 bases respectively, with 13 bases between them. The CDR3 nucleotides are TGCGCCAGCAGCCTTGGTAGGGGGGACAATCAGCCCCAGCATTTT. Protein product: CASSLGRGDNQPQHF.

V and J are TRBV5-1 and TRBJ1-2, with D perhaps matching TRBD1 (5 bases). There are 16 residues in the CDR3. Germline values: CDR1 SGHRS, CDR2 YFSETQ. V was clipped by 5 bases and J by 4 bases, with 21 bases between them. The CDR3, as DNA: TGCGCCAGCAGGGAAGAGGGAGGGGCGAACACCTATGGCTACACCTTC. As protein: CASREEGGANTYGYTF.